Judged by abundance, the clone carrying this TCR beta chain is medium-sized. Its specificity is not known. The data were obtained in a study of T cell repertoires in aging, cancer and after chemotherapy. Study-wide background: Glioblastoma patients receiving temozolomide-based therapy gave paired samples before and after chemotherapy. About 9.1 million TCR reads were in the whole dataset.

Rearranged V-D-J TRB sequences were amplified with a mixed TRB-A/B primer pool. TCRdb ran MiXCR on the multiplex PCR reads and lists one entry per CDR3 protein. The sample has about 1,600 distinct CDR3 sequences, approximately 23% seen once. Overall study results and limits: Loss of evenness, beyond lost richness, contributed to age-related TCR diversity decline in cancer patients. Compared with age-matched healthy donors, untreated hematological or solid cancer patients showed higher blood TCR clonality.

Amplification of TCR beta used genomic DNA extracted from peripheral blood. The CDR3 runs to 12 residues. Trimming took 3 bases from V and 9 from J, leaving 9 bases between them. CDR1 is MNHNS and CDR2 is SASEGT in the germline V gene. Sequenced material: blood. The receptor was derived from a human donor with a solid tumor. The chain links TRBV6-1 to TRBJ1-5; unclear D gene. The CDR3 sequence is CASSEIRAPQHF. For the CDR3, the DNA is TGTGCCAGCAGTGAGATAAGGGCGCCCCAGCATTTT.